The rows below give T cell receptor beta chains drawn from one sample of a study of CD8 T cells in ankylosing spondylitis. TCRdb re-derived calls from the 5' RACE reads in MiXCR, one entry per CDR3 protein. The repertoire holds approximately 300,000 distinct CDR3 sequences, with 6.5% to 10% as singletons. The sequenced sample consisted of blood, either unsorted or a sorted T cell fraction (not recorded which). The receptors were gathered from a male donor with ankylosing spondylitis. Both conserved end residues are part of each CDR3. The D gene is left open where the match is weak. Clone size is shown for a subset of rows, as once, few, many or a class of expanded clone.

cdr3_aa: CSKGGQKNQPQHF; cdr3_nt: TGCAGCAAAGGCGGACAGAAAAATCAGCCCCAGCATTTT; clone_size: -; j_call: TRBJ1-5; d_call: -; v_call: TRBV20-1
cdr3_aa: CASSSYSGIPYEQYF; cdr3_nt: TGTGCCAGCAGCTCTTATAGCGGGATCCCCTACGAGCAGTACTTC; clone_size: -; j_call: TRBJ2-7; d_call: TRBD2; v_call: TRBV7-2
cdr3_aa: CSAWDTRTDTQYF; cdr3_nt: TGCAGTGCTTGGGACACTCGCACAGATACGCAGTATTTT; clone_size: many; j_call: TRBJ2-3; d_call: -; v_call: TRBV20-1
cdr3_aa: CASTSSTSGMLGEQFF; cdr3_nt: TGTGCCAGCACCTCCTCGACTAGCGGGATGCTGGGGGAGCAGTTCTTC; clone_size: once; j_call: TRBJ2-1; d_call: TRBD2; v_call: TRBV28
cdr3_aa: CASSLNSMQGVPYEQYF; cdr3_nt: TGTGCCAGCAGTTTAAATTCAATGCAGGGGGTCCCCTACGAGCAGTACTTC; clone_size: -; j_call: TRBJ2-7; d_call: TRBD1; v_call: TRBV12-3/TRBV12-4
cdr3_aa: CASRRGSTGELFF; cdr3_nt: TGTGCCAGCAGAAGGGGCAGCACCGGGGAGCTGTTTTTT; clone_size: few; j_call: TRBJ2-2; d_call: -; v_call: TRBV28
cdr3_aa: CASRGYYSGDSYEQYF; cdr3_nt: TGTGCCAGCAGGGGCTACTATAGCGGGGACTCCTACGAGCAGTACTTC; clone_size: few; j_call: TRBJ2-7; d_call: TRBD2; v_call: TRBV28
cdr3_aa: CSFRGGAWGQVVDTQYF; cdr3_nt: TGCAGTTTCAGGGGCGGAGCGTGGGGGCAGGTCGTAGATACGCAGTATTTT; clone_size: -; j_call: TRBJ2-3; d_call: -; v_call: TRBV20-1
cdr3_aa: CSAGGAGPDGYTF; cdr3_nt: TGCAGTGCGGGAGGGGCAGGGCCGGACGGCTACACCTTC; clone_size: few; j_call: TRBJ1-2; d_call: -; v_call: TRBV20-1
cdr3_aa: CSVFRGSYGYTF; cdr3_nt: TGCAGTGTTTTCAGGGGTTCCTATGGCTACACCTTC; clone_size: many; j_call: TRBJ1-2; d_call: -; v_call: TRBV20-1
cdr3_aa: CAISESQGPMNTGELFF; cdr3_nt: TGTGCCATCAGTGAGTCTCAGGGACCGATGAACACCGGGGAGCTGTTTTTT; clone_size: -; j_call: TRBJ2-2; d_call: -; v_call: TRBV10-3
cdr3_aa: CATSDRHYGYTF; cdr3_nt: TGTGCCACCAGTGACAGACACTATGGCTACACCTTC; clone_size: few; j_call: TRBJ1-2; d_call: -; v_call: TRBV24-1
cdr3_aa: CASSSALGDTQYF; cdr3_nt: TGTGCCAGCAGCTCGGCTCTTGGGGATACGCAGTATTTT; clone_size: -; j_call: TRBJ2-3; d_call: -; v_call: TRBV7-6
cdr3_aa: CASSPGLAENYNEQFF; cdr3_nt: TGTGCCAGCAGCCCAGGACTAGCGGAGAACTACAATGAGCAGTTCTTC; clone_size: few; j_call: TRBJ2-1; d_call: TRBD2; v_call: TRBV5-4
cdr3_aa: CSVVGLRNIQYF; cdr3_nt: TGCAGCGTTGTGGGACTCAGGAACATTCAGTACTTC; clone_size: -; j_call: TRBJ2-4; d_call: -; v_call: TRBV29-1
cdr3_aa: CASSLLQDYNEQFF; cdr3_nt: TGTGCCAGCAGCTTACTACAGGACTACAATGAGCAGTTCTTC; clone_size: medium-sized; j_call: TRBJ2-1; d_call: -; v_call: TRBV11-1
cdr3_aa: CASSQASGVLGQETQYF; cdr3_nt: TGTGCCAGCAGCCAAGCAAGTGGTGTCCTGGGGCAAGAGACCCAGTACTTC; clone_size: many; j_call: TRBJ2-5; d_call: -; v_call: TRBV3-1
cdr3_aa: CSVQGDRQGGTEAFF; cdr3_nt: TGCAGCGTTCAAGGAGACAGACAGGGGGGCACTGAAGCTTTCTTT; clone_size: few; j_call: TRBJ1-1; d_call: TRBD1; v_call: TRBV29-1
cdr3_aa: CASWGLIGETQYF; cdr3_nt: TGCGCCAGCTGGGGACTCATAGGGGAGACCCAGTACTTC; clone_size: -; j_call: TRBJ2-5; d_call: -; v_call: TRBV5-1
cdr3_aa: CASSLREVVQFF; cdr3_nt: TGTGCCAGCAGCTTACGGGAGGTGGTGCAGTTCTTC; clone_size: -; j_call: TRBJ2-1; d_call: TRBD2; v_call: TRBV11-3
cdr3_aa: CASSSEGRANYGYTF; cdr3_nt: TGCGCCAGCAGCTCCGAGGGACGTGCTAACTATGGCTACACCTTC; clone_size: few; j_call: TRBJ1-2; d_call: -; v_call: TRBV5-1
cdr3_aa: CASSSPTGTNSYEQYF; cdr3_nt: TGCGCCAGCAGCTCACCCACCGGGACTAACTCCTACGAGCAGTACTTC; clone_size: many; j_call: TRBJ2-7; d_call: TRBD2; v_call: TRBV5-1
cdr3_aa: CATSRDLIEQFF; cdr3_nt: TGTGCCACCAGCAGAGATCTGATAGAGCAGTTCTTC; clone_size: -; j_call: TRBJ2-1; d_call: -; v_call: TRBV15
cdr3_aa: CASSTRLAGGTGELFF; cdr3_nt: TGTGCCAGCAGTACCCGACTAGCGGGAGGCACCGGGGAGCTGTTTTTT; clone_size: few; j_call: TRBJ2-2; d_call: TRBD2; v_call: TRBV28
cdr3_aa: CASSLQWATYEQYF; cdr3_nt: TGTGCCAGCAGTTTACAGTGGGCGACCTACGAGCAGTACTTC; clone_size: few; j_call: TRBJ2-7; d_call: -; v_call: TRBV12-3/TRBV12-4
cdr3_aa: CASSLGRTSGNTIYF; cdr3_nt: TGTGCCAGCAGTTTAGGCAGAACCTCTGGAAACACCATATATTTT; clone_size: -; j_call: TRBJ1-3; d_call: -; v_call: TRBV12-3/TRBV12-4
cdr3_aa: CASSVEQGYGYTF; cdr3_nt: TGTGCCAGCAGCGTAGAACAGGGCTATGGCTACACCTTC; clone_size: few; j_call: TRBJ1-2; d_call: -; v_call: TRBV9
cdr3_aa: CASSLWDAWSQKETQYF; cdr3_nt: TGTGCCAGCAGTTTATGGGACGCCTGGTCGCAGAAAGAGACCCAGTACTTC; clone_size: -; j_call: TRBJ2-5; d_call: -; v_call: TRBV28
cdr3_aa: CASSYSTGTATYEQYF; cdr3_nt: TGTGCCAGCAGTTACTCAACGGGGACAGCTACCTACGAGCAGTACTTC; clone_size: few; j_call: TRBJ2-7; d_call: TRBD1; v_call: TRBV6-5
cdr3_aa: CASSKGQKMNTEAFF; cdr3_nt: TGTGCCAGCAGCAAGGGACAGAAGATGAACACTGAAGCTTTCTTT; clone_size: few; j_call: TRBJ1-1; d_call: -; v_call: TRBV21-1